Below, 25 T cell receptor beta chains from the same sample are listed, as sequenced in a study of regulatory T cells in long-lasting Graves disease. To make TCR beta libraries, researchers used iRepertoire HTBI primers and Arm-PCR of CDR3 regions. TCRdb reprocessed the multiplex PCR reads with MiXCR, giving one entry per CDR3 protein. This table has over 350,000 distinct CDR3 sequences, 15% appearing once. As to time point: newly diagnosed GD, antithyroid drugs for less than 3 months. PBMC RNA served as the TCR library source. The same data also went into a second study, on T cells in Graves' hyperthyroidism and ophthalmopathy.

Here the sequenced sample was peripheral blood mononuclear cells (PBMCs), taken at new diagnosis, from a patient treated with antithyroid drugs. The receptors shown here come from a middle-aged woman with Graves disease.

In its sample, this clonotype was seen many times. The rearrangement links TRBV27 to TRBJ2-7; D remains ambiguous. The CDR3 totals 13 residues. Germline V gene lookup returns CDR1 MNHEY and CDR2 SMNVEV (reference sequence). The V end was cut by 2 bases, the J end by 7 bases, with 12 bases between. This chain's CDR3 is CASSLASFGEQYF. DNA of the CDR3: TGTGCCAGCAGTTTAGCATCGTTCGGAGAGCAGTACTTC.

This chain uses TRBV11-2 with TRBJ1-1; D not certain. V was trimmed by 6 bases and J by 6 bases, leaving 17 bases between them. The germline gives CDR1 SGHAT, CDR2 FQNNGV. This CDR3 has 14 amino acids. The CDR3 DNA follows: TGTGCCAGCAGTATAAACATATGGAGCCCTGAAGCTTTCTTT. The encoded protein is CASSINIWSPEAFF.

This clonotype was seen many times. CDR3: CASSPDRGFGELFF. For the CDR3, the DNA is TGTGCCAGCAGTCCTGACAGGGGGTTCGGGGAGCTGTTTTTT. This chain uses TRBV27 with TRBJ2-2, with TRBD1 identical over 9 bases. Germline CDR1 reads MNHEY; CDR2 reads SMNVEV (reference sequence). The CDR3 contains 14 residues. V lost 5 bases to trimming and J lost 7 bases; unmatched junction nucleotides: 5.

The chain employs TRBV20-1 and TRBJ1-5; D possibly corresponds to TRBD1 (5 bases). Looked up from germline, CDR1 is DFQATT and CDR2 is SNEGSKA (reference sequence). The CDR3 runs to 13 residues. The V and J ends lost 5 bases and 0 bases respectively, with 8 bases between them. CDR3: CSAGADSNQPQHF. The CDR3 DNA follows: TGCAGTGCTGGGGCGGATAGCAATCAGCCCCAGCATTTT.

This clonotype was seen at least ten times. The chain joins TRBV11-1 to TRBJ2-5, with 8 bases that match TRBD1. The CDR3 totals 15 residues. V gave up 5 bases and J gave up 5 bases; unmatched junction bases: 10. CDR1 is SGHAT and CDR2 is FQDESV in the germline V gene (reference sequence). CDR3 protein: CASSDGQGVTETQYF. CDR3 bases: TGTGCCAGCAGCGATGGACAGGGTGTGACGGAGACCCAGTACTTC.

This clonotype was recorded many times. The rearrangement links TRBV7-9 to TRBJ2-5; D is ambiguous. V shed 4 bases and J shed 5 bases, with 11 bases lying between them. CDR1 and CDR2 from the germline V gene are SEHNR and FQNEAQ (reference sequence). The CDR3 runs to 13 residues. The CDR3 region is CASSSSTWETQYF. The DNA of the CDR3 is TGTGCCAGCAGCTCTTCGACGTGGGAGACCCAGTACTTC.

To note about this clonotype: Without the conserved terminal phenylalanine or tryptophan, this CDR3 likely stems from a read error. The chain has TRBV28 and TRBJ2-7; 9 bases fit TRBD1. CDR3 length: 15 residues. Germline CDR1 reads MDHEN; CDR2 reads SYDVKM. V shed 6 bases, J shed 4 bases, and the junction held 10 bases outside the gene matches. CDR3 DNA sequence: TGTGCCAGCAGCTTTCCCGGACAGGGGATATACGAGCAGTACCTC. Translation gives CASSFPGQGIYEQYL.

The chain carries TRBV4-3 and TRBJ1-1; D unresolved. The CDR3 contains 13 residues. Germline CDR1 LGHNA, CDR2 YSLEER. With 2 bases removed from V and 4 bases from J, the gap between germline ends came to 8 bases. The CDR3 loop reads CASSQTRRTEAFF. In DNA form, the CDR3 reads TGCGCCAGCAGCCAAACGAGGCGCACTGAAGCTTTCTTT.

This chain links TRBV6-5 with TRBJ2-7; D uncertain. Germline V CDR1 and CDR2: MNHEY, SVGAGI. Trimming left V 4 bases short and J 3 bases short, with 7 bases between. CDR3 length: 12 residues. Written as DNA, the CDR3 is TGTGCCAGCAGTTTTTCGTTCTACGAGCAGTACTTC. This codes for CASSFSFYEQYF.

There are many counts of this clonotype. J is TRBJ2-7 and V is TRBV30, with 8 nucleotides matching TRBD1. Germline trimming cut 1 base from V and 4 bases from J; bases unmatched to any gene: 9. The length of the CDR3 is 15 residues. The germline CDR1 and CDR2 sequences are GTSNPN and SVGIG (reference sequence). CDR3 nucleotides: TGTGCCTGGAGTGCAGGGGGCGCTTGGGGGTACGAGCAGTACTTC. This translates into CAWSAGGAWGYEQYF.

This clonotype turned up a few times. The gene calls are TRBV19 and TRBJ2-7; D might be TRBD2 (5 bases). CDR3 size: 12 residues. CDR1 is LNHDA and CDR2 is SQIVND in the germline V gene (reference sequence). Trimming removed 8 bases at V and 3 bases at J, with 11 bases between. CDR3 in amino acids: CASEGENYEQYF. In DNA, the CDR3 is TGTGCCAGTGAGGGCGAAAACTACGAGCAGTACTTC. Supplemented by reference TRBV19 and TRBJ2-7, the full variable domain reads DGGITQSPKYLFRKEGQNVTLSCEQNLNHDAMYWYRQDPGQGLRLIYYSQIVNDFQKGDIAEGYSVSREKKESFPLTVTSAQKNPTAFYLCASEGENYEQYFGPGTRLTVT.

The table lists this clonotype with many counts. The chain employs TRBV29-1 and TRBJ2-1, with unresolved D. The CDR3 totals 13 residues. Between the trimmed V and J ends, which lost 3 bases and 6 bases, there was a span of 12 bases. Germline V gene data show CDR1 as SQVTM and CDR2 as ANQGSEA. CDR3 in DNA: TGCAGCGTTGACGAAAGTTATGGCAATGAGCAGTTCTTC. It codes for CSVDESYGNEQFF.

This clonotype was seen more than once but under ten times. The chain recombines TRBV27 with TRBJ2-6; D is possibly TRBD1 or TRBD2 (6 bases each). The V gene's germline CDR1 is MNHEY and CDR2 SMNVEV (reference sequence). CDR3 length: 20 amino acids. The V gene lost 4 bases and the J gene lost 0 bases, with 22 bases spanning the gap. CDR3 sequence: CASSSQQVEGGGSGANVLTF. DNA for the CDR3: TGTGCCAGCAGTTCCCAGCAGGTTGAGGGGGGCGGCTCTGGGGCCAACGTCCTGACTTTC.

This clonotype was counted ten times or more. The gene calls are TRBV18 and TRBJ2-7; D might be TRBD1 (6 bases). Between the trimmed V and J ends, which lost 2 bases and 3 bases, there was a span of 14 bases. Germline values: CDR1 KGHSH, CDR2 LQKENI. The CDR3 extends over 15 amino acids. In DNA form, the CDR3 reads TGTGCCAGCTCACCATCCCCAGGGGCGAACTACGAGCAGTACTTC. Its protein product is CASSPSPGANYEQYF.

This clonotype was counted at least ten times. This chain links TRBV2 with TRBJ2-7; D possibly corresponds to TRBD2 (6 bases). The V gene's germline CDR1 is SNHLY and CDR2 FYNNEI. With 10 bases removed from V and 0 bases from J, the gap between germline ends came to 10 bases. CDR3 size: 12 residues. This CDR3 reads CATAGNSYEQYF. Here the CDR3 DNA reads TGTGCCACCGCGGGGAACTCCTACGAGCAGTACTTC.

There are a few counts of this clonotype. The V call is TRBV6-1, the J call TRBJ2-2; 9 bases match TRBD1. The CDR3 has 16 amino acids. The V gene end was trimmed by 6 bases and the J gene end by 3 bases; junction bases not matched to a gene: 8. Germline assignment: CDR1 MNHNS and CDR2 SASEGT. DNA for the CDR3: TGTGCCAGCAGCATCACAGGGGGCTGGGACACCGGGGAGCTGTTTTTT. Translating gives CASSITGGWDTGELFF.

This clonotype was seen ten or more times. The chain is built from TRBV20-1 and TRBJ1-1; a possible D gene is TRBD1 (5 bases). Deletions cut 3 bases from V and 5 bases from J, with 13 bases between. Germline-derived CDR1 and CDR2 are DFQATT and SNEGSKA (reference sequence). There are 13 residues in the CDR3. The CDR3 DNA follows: TGCAGTGCTAGTCAAGGGGCGCGGACTGAAGCTTTCTTT. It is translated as CSASQGARTEAFF.

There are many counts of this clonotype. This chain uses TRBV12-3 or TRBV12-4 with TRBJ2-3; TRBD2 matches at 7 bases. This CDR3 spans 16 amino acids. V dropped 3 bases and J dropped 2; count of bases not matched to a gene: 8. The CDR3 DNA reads TGTGCCAGCAGTTTGAGGCTAGCGGACCCCACAGATACGCAGTATTTT. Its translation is CASSLRLADPTDTQYF.

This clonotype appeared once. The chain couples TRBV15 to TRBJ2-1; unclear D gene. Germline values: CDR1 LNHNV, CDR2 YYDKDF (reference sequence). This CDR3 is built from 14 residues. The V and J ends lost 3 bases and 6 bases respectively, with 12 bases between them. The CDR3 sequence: CATSSRPPANEQFF. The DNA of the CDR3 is TGTGCCACCAGCAGCCGCCCCCCGGCCAATGAGCAGTTCTTC.

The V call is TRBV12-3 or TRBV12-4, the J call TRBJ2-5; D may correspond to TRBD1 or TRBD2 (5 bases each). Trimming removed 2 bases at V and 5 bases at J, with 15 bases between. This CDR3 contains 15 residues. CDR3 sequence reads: CASSLTGPKGETQYF. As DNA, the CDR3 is TGTGCCAGCAGTTTAACGGGGCCAAAAGGGGAGACCCAGTACTTC.

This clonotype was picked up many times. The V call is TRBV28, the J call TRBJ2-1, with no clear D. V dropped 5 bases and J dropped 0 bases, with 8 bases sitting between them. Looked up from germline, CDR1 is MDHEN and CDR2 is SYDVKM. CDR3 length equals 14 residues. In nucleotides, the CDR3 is TGTGCCAGCAGTACCTCTAGCTCCTACAATGAGCAGTTCTTC. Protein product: CASSTSSSYNEQFF.

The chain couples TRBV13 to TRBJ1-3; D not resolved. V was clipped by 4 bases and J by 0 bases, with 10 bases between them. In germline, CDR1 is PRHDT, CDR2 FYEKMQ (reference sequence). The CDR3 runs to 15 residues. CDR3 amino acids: CASSSPMSSGNTIYF. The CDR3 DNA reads TGTGCCAGCAGCTCCCCCATGAGCTCTGGAAACACCATATATTTT.

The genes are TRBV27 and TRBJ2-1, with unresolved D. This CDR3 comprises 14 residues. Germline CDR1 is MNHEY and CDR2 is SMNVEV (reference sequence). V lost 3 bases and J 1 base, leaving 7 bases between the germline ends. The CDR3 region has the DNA TGTGCCAGCAGTTTTCTGAGTTCCTACAATGAGCAGTTCTTC. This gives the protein CASSFLSSYNEQFF.

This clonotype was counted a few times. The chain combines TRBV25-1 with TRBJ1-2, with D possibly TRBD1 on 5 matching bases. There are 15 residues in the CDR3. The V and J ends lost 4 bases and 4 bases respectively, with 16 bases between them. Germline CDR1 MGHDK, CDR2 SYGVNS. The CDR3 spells CASSGLQERGYGYTF. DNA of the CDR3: TGTGCCAGCAGTGGTCTACAGGAGAGAGGCTATGGCTACACCTTC.

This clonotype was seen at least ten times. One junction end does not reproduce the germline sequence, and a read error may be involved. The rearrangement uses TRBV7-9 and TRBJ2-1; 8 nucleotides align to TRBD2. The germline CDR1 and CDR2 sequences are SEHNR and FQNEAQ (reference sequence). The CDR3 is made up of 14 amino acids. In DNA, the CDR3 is TGTGCCAGCAGTTTAGCGGGAAGATACAATGAGCAGTTCTTC. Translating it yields CASSLAGRYNEQFF.